Following are 31 T cell receptor beta chains from one sample sequenced in a study of T cells in Graves' hyperthyroidism and ophthalmopathy (dated by TCRdb to between 2018 and 2021). Libraries were prepared through multiplex PCR. This sample was sequenced with an Illumina HiSeq 2000. Amplification of TCR beta CDR3 regions was carried out from RNA transcripts. The first round of RT-PCR for the TCR CDR3 was performed with the HTBI primer set and the Qiagen OneStep RT-PCR kit. In TCRdb, the public reads were trimmed at Q25 with fastp and aligned with MiXCR, with productive beta chains retained. All rows with the same CDR3 protein become a single entry with the most common DNA and genes. In all, the sample holds 610,000 or so distinct CDR3 sequences, and 35% to 55% of those were seen once. Approximately 7.5% of the sample rests with the top ten. Input material: peripheral blood or thyroid tissue (not recorded which). Source of these receptors: a woman aged 18-30 years with Graves' hyperthyroidism.

This clonotype was observed at least ten times. The chain couples TRBV19 to TRBJ2-6; D unclear. The CDR3 consists of 14 residues. Germline V gene lookup returns CDR1 LNHDA and CDR2 SQIVND (reference sequence). The CDR3 is CACLSCSGANVLTF. In DNA form, the CDR3 reads TGTGCTTGTCTAAGTTGCTCTGGGGCCAACGTCCTGACTTTC.

This clonotype was observed at least ten times. The rearrangement links TRBV2 to TRBJ1-1; no clear D. The CDR3 length is 15 residues. Germline-derived CDR1 and CDR2 are SNHLY and FYNNEI. With 7 bases removed from V and 0 bases from J, the gap between germline ends came to 15 bases. The chain's CDR3 is CASKLGRVLNTEAFF. In DNA form, the CDR3 reads TGTGCCAGCAAATTGGGGAGGGTGTTGAACACTGAAGCTTTCTTT.

This clonotype has a count of ten or more. Germline and junction disagree at one end, which may indicate a read error. This chain links TRBV12-3 or TRBV12-4 with TRBJ1-2; no clear D. The CDR3 has 11 amino acids. CDR3 amino acids: CASSLVGPERF. The DNA of the CDR3 is TGTGCCAGCAGTTTAGTAGGGCCAGAACGCTTC.

This clonotype was observed many times. V gene TRBV7-3 combines with J gene TRBJ2-5; the D gene could be TRBD1 or TRBD2 (6 bases each). The CDR3 covers 17 residues. V gave up 2 bases and J gave up 2 bases, with 18 bases separating them. Germline assignment: CDR1 SGHTA and CDR2 FQGTGA. CDR3 loop: CASSLSEGGRPQETQYF. CDR3 nucleotide sequence: TGTGCCAGCAGCTTATCTGAGGGGGGTAGGCCTCAAGAGACCCAGTACTTC.

This clonotype was recorded once. V gene TRBV29-1 combines with J gene TRBJ2-5, with 7 bases matching TRBD2. With V trimmed by 1 base and J by 7 bases, 15 bases remained unmatched. This CDR3 has 16 amino acids. From germline, CDR1 is SQVTM and CDR2 ANQGSEA. CDR3 region: CSVEGQPAGRSGTQYF. The CDR3, as DNA: TGCAGCGTTGAAGGGCAACCGGCCGGGAGGTCAGGGACCCAGTACTTC.

The CDR3 coding sequence is TGTGCCAGCAGCCAAGGGCTATGGTCCTTGAACACCGGGGAGCTGTTTTTT. Translated, it gives CASSQGLWSLNTGELFF. The chain employs TRBV3-1 and TRBJ2-2; D gene unclear. The V and J ends lost 1 base and 1 base respectively, with 13 bases between them. CDR1 is LGHDT, CDR2 YNNKEL, per germline (reference sequence). The length of the CDR3 is 17 residues. The variable domain in full, with the rest retrieved from reference TRBV3-1 and TRBJ2-2, is DTAVSQTPKYLVTQMGNDKSIKCEQNLGHDTMYWYKQDSKKFLKIMFSYNNKELIINETVPNRFSPKSPDKAHLNLHINSLELGDSAVYFCASSQGLWSLNTGELFFGEGSRLTVL.

This clonotype was observed once. The rearrangement joins TRBV2 to TRBJ1-2, with D unresolved. Trimming shortened V by 6 bases and J by 4 bases, and 9 bases separated the two germline ends. CDR1 is SNHLY and CDR2 is FYNNEI in the germline V gene. The CDR3 totals 12 residues. The CDR3 loop is CASRVGSYGYTF. The CDR3 DNA reads as TGTGCCAGCAGGGTCGGATCCTATGGCTACACCTTC.

The chain carries TRBV19 and TRBJ1-1, with D possibly TRBD1 on 6 matching bases. Germline values: CDR1 LNHDA, CDR2 SQIVND (reference sequence). This CDR3 contains 19 residues. Between the trimmed V and J ends, which lost 3 bases and 0 bases, there was a span of 23 bases. As DNA, the CDR3 is TGTGCCAGTAGTATTCGTTGGTCCAACCCGGACAGAATGAACACTGAAGCTTTCTTT. This gives the protein CASSIRWSNPDRMNTEAFF.

V usage is TRBV16 and J usage is TRBJ2-3, with D perhaps matching TRBD2 (6 bases). Germline-derived CDR1 and CDR2 are KGHSY and FQNENV. V lost 2 bases to trimming and J lost 0 bases, with 9 bases between them. There are 15 residues in the CDR3. CDR3 region: CASSQGRDSTDTQYF. The CDR3 nucleotides are TGTGCCAGCAGCCAAGGGCGGGACAGCACAGATACGCAGTATTTT.

Worth noting for this clonotype: A much larger clone lies one base from this, so it may be a read error. The chain couples TRBV19 to TRBJ2-7, with 8 positions matching TRBD1. Germline CDR1 and CDR2: LNHDA and SQIVND (reference sequence). The CDR3 contains 13 residues. DNA for the CDR3: TGTGCCAGTCTTGACAGGGGCTCCTACGGGCAGTACTTC. Protein sequence: CASLDRGSYGQYF.

This clonotype has more than one count but fewer than ten. V usage is TRBV28 and J usage is TRBJ1-5, with a possible D match to TRBD1 (6 bases). This CDR3 spans 14 amino acids. Germline V gene sequence: CDR1 MDHEN, CDR2 SYDVKM. Trimming shortened V by 6 bases and J by 6 bases, and 15 bases separated the two germline ends. CDR3 residues: CASRIQGNGQPQHF. CDR3 coding DNA: TGTGCCAGCAGGATACAGGGTAACGGTCAGCCCCAGCATTTT.

Of note for this clonotype: This may be a read error: a much more frequent sequence differs by one nucleotide. The chain links TRBV7-3 to TRBJ2-7; 8 bases are a match to TRBD1. Germline V CDR1 and CDR2: SGHTA, FQGTGA. CDR3 length: 16 amino acids. The DNA for the CDR3 is TGCGCCAGCAGCCGCCTTCCGGGACAGGCCATCTACGAGCAGTACTTC. Translating it yields CASSRLPGQAIYEQYF.

J is TRBJ2-5 and V is TRBV5-5; 9 nucleotides agree with TRBD1. J lost 5 bases, V lost 3 bases, and 8 bases had no gene match. Germline V gives CDR1 SGHKS, CDR2 YYEKEE (reference sequence). The CDR3 totals 15 residues. CDR3 residues: CASSYRTGTGETQYF. In nucleotides, the CDR3 is TGTGCCAGCAGCTACCGAACCGGGACAGGGGAGACCCAGTACTTC.

The sample holds many counts of this clonotype. J is TRBJ1-4 and V is TRBV2, with a weak D call TRBD1 (6 bases). The V and J ends lost 3 bases and 7 bases respectively, with 15 bases between them. The CDR3 has 15 residues. Germline CDR1 and CDR2: SNHLY and FYNNEI. The CDR3 bases are TGTGCCAGCAGTGACGAGGAGACAGGCGGTGAAAAACTGTTTTTT. Translating it yields CASSDEETGGEKLFF.

This clonotype has only a few counts. The CDR3 DNA follows: TGTGCCAGCAGTGAAGAAAGGGGGCTTCATCAGCCCCAGCATTTT. Protein product: CASSEERGLHQPQHF. The rearrangement links TRBV6-1 to TRBJ1-5; 7 nucleotides match TRBD1. With 1 base clipped from V and 5 bases from J, the junction kept 5 bases outside the gene matches. Germline V gene lookup returns CDR1 MNHNS and CDR2 SASEGT. This CDR3 is 15 amino acids long.

The table lists this clonotype with many counts. As DNA, the CDR3 is TGCAGCGTGCCGACAGGGGGCGCGGATGGCTACACCTTC. Translation gives CSVPTGGADGYTF. The chain recombines TRBV29-1 with TRBJ1-2; 10 bases match TRBD1. This CDR3 has 13 amino acids. V shed 6 bases, J shed 6 bases, and the junction held 7 bases outside the gene matches. CDR1 and CDR2 (germline): SQVTM, ANQGSEA.

This clonotype was counted a single time. The chain carries TRBV2 and TRBJ2-5, with a weak D call TRBD1 (6 bases). CDR3 size: 14 residues. Germline V gene data show CDR1 as SNHLY and CDR2 as FYNNEI. The ends were cut back, 6 bases at V and 2 bases at J, with 13 bases in the middle. This CDR3 is CASRKATGQETQYF. Written as DNA, the CDR3 is TGTGCCAGCAGGAAAGCGACAGGACAAGAGACCCAGTACTTC.

V gene TRBV10-2 combines with J gene TRBJ2-5; 13 positions agree with TRBD2. Looked up from germline, CDR1 is WSHSY and CDR2 is SAAADI. With V trimmed by 2 bases and J by 2 bases, 5 bases remained unmatched. The CDR3 length is 17 residues. The CDR3 region is CASSERGTSGTQETQYF. CDR3 nucleotide sequence: TGCGCCAGCAGTGAGAGGGGGACTAGCGGGACTCAAGAGACCCAGTACTTC.

This clonotype turned up a few times. The chain combines TRBV27 with TRBJ1-1; possibly TRBD1 for D (5 bases). V was shortened by 6 bases and J by 3 bases, with 17 bases between the two germline ends. CDR1 and CDR2 from the germline V gene are MNHEY and SMNVEV (reference sequence). The CDR3 contains 15 residues. This CDR3 is CASRRPWGVDTEAFF. The CDR3 nucleotides read TGTGCCAGCAGAAGGCCGTGGGGCGTAGACACTGAAGCTTTCTTT.

This clonotype was observed many times. The chain uses TRBV19 and TRBJ1-5; 10 bases agree with TRBD1. The CDR3 length is 13 residues. From germline, CDR1 is LNHDA and CDR2 SQIVND (reference sequence). After removal of 9 bases from V and 5 bases from J, the junction contained 4 bases not matched to a gene. The CDR3: CASQTGGHQPQHF. For the CDR3, the DNA is TGTGCCAGCCAGACAGGGGGCCATCAGCCCCAGCATTTT.

This clonotype showed up just a few times. The chain uses TRBV5-1 and TRBJ2-2; 10 positions agree with TRBD2. There are 18 residues in the CDR3. Germline values: CDR1 SGHRS, CDR2 YFSETQ. After removal of 2 bases from V and 2 bases from J, the junction contained 9 bases not matched to a gene. CDR3 protein: CASSFFVRTSGNTGELFF. The CDR3 DNA sequence: TGCGCCAGCAGCTTTTTCGTTCGGACTAGCGGAAACACCGGGGAGCTGTTTTTT.

This clonotype was counted ten times or more. The chain is built from TRBV28 and TRBJ1-5, with D tentatively TRBD1 (5 bases). CDR3 length equals 16 residues. The germline V gene encodes CDR1 MDHEN and CDR2 SYDVKM. Trimming took 1 base from V and 6 from J, leaving 16 bases between them. The CDR3 protein is CASSLLGQLRGQPQHF. In nucleotides, the CDR3 is TGTGCCAGCAGTTTATTGGGGCAGCTCCGGGGTCAGCCCCAGCATTTT.

This clonotype has a count of ten or more. This rearrangement joins TRBV27 to TRBJ1-5; D remains unclear. The CDR3 extends over 13 amino acids. Germline CDR1 reads MNHEY; CDR2 reads SMNVEV (reference sequence). V was clipped by 5 bases and J by 7 bases, with 12 bases between them. CDR3 protein: CASSESLDQPQHF. CDR3 nucleotides: TGTGCCAGCAGTGAATCTCTCGACCAGCCCCAGCATTTT.

The CDR3 loop reads CSARSSFGNRPPEAFF. The DNA for the CDR3 is TGCAGTGCTAGATCTAGCTTTGGGAATCGCCCCCCTGAAGCTTTCTTT. The chain links TRBV20-1 to TRBJ1-1; no reliable D call. V lost 2 bases, J lost 6 bases, and 22 bases lay in between. The CDR3 has 16 amino acids. Looked up from germline, CDR1 is DFQATT and CDR2 is SNEGSKA (reference sequence).

This clonotype was seen ten or more times. V and J are TRBV10-3 and TRBJ2-7; no definite D call. The V end lost 5 bases, the J end lost 2 bases, and 10 bases lay between the germline ends. Per germline, CDR1 ENHRY and CDR2 SYGVKD. The CDR3 runs 13 residues. CDR3 sequence reads: CAISKTMPYEQYF. The CDR3 region has the DNA TGTGCCATCAGTAAGACGATGCCCTACGAGCAGTACTTC.

This clonotype was observed at least ten times. The chain links TRBV27 to TRBJ2-5; D gene uncertain. Germline V gene lookup returns CDR1 MNHEY and CDR2 SMNVEV (reference sequence). Deletions cut 3 bases from V and 4 bases from J, with 9 bases between. The CDR3 consists of 13 residues. The DNA of the CDR3 is TGTGCCAGCAGTTTTTGGTGGGGAGAGACCCAGTACTTC. Amino acid sequence: CASSFWWGETQYF.

This clonotype was detected ten times or more. Here the CDR3 DNA reads TGCAGTGCTCAAGTGACAGGGGTAGGCAATCAGCCCCAGCATTTT. It encodes CSAQVTGVGNQPQHF. The rearrangement joins TRBV20-1 to TRBJ1-5; 8 nucleotides agree with TRBD1. The CDR3 has 15 residues. Germline CDR1 DFQATT, CDR2 SNEGSKA (reference sequence). The V and J ends lost 5 bases and 2 bases, in that order; junction bases with no gene match: 8.

This rearrangement joins TRBV7-9 to TRBJ1-2, with TRBD1 identical over 9 bases. Trimming took 5 bases from V and 0 from J; bases not matched to a gene: 10. CDR1 is SEHNR and CDR2 is FQNEAQ in the germline V gene (reference sequence). The CDR3 contains 17 residues. CDR3 amino acids: CASSQTGQGWSNYGYTF. The CDR3, as DNA: TGTGCCAGCAGCCAAACAGGACAGGGGTGGTCTAACTATGGCTACACCTTC. Supplemented by reference TRBV7-9 and TRBJ1-2, the full variable domain reads DTGVSQNPRHKITKRGQNVTFRCDPISEHNRLYWYRQTLGQGPEFLTYFQNEAQLEKSRLLSDRFSAERPKGSFSTLEIQRTEQGDSAMYLCASSQTGQGWSNYGYTFGSGTRLTVV.

This clonotype was seen at least ten times. The V and J genes are TRBV5-1 and TRBJ2-5; TRBD1 aligns across 8 bases. The CDR3 runs 14 residues. The germline V gene encodes CDR1 SGHRS and CDR2 YFSETQ. The ends lost 4 bases at V and 2 bases at J; junction bases unmatched: 4. DNA of the CDR3: TGCGCCAGCAGCCTTGGGACAGGACAAGAGACCCAGTACTTC. It specifies CASSLGTGQETQYF. Supplemented by reference TRBV5-1 and TRBJ2-5, the full variable domain reads KAGVTQTPRYLIKTRGQQVTLSCSPISGHRSVSWYQQTPGQGLQFLFEYFSETQRNKGNFPGRFSGRQFSNSRSEMNVSTLELGDSALYLCASSLGTGQETQYFGPGTRLLVL.

This chain connects TRBV6-5 to TRBJ1-2; D not resolved. The CDR3 contains 19 residues. Germline lookup yields CDR1 MNHEY and CDR2 SVGAGI. Trimming stripped 0 bases from V and 4 bases from J, with 24 bases between. The CDR3 loop is CASSYSPLEAAPDSYGYTF. CDR3 DNA sequence: TGTGCCAGCAGTTACTCCCCGCTCGAGGCGGCTCCGGATAGCTATGGCTACACCTTC.

The V and J genes are TRBV6-5 and TRBJ2-7; TRBD2 might be the D (5 bases). CDR3 length equals 14 residues. The V gene's germline CDR1 is MNHEY and CDR2 SVGAGI. The germline V and J ends were trimmed by 3 bases and 1 base, with 10 bases remaining between them. CDR3 amino acids: CASSYGSESYEQYF. The CDR3, as DNA: TGTGCCAGCAGTTATGGTAGCGAATCCTACGAGCAGTACTTC.